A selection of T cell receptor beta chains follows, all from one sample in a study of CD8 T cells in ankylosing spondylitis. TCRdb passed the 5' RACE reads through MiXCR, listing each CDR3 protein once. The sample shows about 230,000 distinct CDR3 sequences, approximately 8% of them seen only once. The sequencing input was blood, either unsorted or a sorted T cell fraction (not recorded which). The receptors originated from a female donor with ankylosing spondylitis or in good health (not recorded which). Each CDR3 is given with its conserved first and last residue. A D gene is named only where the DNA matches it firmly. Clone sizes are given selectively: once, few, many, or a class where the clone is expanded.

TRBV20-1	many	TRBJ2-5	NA	TGCAGTGCTAGAAGGGGGACGCCCCAGTACTTC	CSARRGTPQYF
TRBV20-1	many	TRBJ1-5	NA	TGCAGTGCCAAACCTATTCGGGGGGTCGGGCAGCCCCAGCATTTT	CSAKPIRGVGQPQHF
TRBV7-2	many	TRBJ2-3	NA	TGTGCCAGCAGCCCCATCGCGGCCACAGATACGCAGTATTTT	CASSPIAATDTQYF
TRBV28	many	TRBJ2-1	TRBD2	TGTGCCAGCGATAGCGGGAGTGACTACAATGAGCAGTTCTTC	CASDSGSDYNEQFF
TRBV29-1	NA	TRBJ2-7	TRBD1	TGCAGCGTTGAGGGCGAGAGGGACAGCTCTGATACATACGAGCAGTACTTC	CSVEGERDSSDTYEQYF
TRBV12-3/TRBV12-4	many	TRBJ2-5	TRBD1	TGTGCCAGCAGTCCACGGGACAGGGGGCAATGGGAGACCCAGTACTTC	CASSPRDRGQWETQYF
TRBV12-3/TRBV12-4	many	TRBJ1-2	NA	TGTGCCAGCAGTTTTCAATGGTTCTATGGCTACACCTTC	CASSFQWFYGYTF
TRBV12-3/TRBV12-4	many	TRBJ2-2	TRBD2	TGTGCCAGCAGTTCGGGACTAATTACCGGGGAGCTGTTTTTT	CASSSGLITGELFF
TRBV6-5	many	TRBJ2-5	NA	TGTGCCAGCACTTCCTCCGGACAGAAAGAGACCCAGTACTTC	CASTSSGQKETQYF
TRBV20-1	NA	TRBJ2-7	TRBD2	TGCAGTGCTAGAGATCAGGAGCGGGACTCCTACGAGCAGTACTTC	CSARDQERDSYEQYF
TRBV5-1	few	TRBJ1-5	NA	TGCGCCAGCAGTCCTTTGGGTGGGAGCAATCAGCCCCAGCATTTT	CASSPLGGSNQPQHF
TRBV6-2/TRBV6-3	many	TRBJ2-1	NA	TGTGCCAGCAGTTCCCAAGGGGGTGAGCAGTTCTTC	CASSSQGGEQFF
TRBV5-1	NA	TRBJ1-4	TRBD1	TGCGCCAGCAGCCTCAACCCGACAGGGGCGACTAATGAAAAACTGTTTTTT	CASSLNPTGATNEKLFF
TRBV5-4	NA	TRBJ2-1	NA	TGTGTCAGCAGCTTGACTGATAGCGGCTACAATGAGCAGTTCTTC	CVSSLTDSGYNEQFF
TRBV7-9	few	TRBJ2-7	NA	TGTGCCAGCAGCCATCGGGGGTACGAGCAGTACTTC	CASSHRGYEQYF
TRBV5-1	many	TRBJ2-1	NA	TGCGCCAGCAGCTACGACCCGGTCCCTGAGTCCAATGAGCAGTTCTTC	CASSYDPVPESNEQFF
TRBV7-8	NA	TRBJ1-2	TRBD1	TGTGCCAGCAGCTCTGCCTCGGACAGGAGGGATGGCTACACCTTC	CASSSASDRRDGYTF
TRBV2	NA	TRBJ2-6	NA	TGTGCCAGCAGTCGGAGTAGCGCGAGCTCTGGGGCCAACGTCCTGACTTTC	CASSRSSASSGANVLTF
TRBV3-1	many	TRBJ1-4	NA	TGTGCCAGCAGCGCGGGACGAATGAATGAAAAACTGTTTTTT	CASSAGRMNEKLFF
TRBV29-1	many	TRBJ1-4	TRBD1	TGCAGCGTTGAAGAAGCCGGGACAGCTAATGAAAAACTGTTTTTT	CSVEEAGTANEKLFF
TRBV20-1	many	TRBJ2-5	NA	TGCAGTGCTAACAAAGGCCAAGAGACCCAGTACTTC	CSANKGQETQYF
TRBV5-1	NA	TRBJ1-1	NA	TGCGCCAGCAATCAAGGGAACACTGTAGCTTTCTTT	CASNQGNTVAFF
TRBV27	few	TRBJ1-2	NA	TGTGCCACCCAGCTTAGGGCCGGCTATGGCTACACCTTC	CATQLRAGYGYTF
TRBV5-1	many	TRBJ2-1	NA	TGCGCCAGCAGCTTGTTGGTTCCGCGGTCCAATGAGCAGTTCTTC	CASSLLVPRSNEQFF
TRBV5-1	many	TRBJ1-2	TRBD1	TGCGCCAGCAGCTTTCGTCCGACAGGGGGATCTAACTATGGCTACACCTTC	CASSFRPTGGSNYGYTF
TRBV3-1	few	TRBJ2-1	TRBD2	TGTGCCAGCAGCCAAGATGCGGGAGGATACGACAATGAGCAGTTCTTC	CASSQDAGGYDNEQFF
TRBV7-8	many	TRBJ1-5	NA	TGTGCCAGCAGCTTAGATCAGGGTTGGAATCAGCCCCAGCATTTT	CASSLDQGWNQPQHF
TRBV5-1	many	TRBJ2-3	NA	TGCGCCAGCAGCTTGCAAGTTTTTACAGATACGCAGTATTTT	CASSLQVFTDTQYF
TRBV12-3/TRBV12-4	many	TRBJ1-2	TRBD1	TGTGCCAGCCGCAGACAGGGGGCCACTGGCTACACCTTC	CASRRQGATGYTF
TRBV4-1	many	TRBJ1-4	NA	TGCGCCAGCAGCCAAGTCGCTGCAACTAATGAAAAACTGTTTTTT	CASSQVAATNEKLFF
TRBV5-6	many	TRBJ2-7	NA	TGTGCCAGCAGCTACTTTGGGGGAGGACGTTACGAGCAGTACTTC	CASSYFGGGRYEQYF
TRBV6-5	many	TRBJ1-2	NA	TGTGCCAGCAGTTCACAGGGAACTAACTATGGCTACACCTTC	CASSSQGTNYGYTF
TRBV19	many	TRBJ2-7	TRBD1	TGTGCCAGTAGTTCCCGGGACAGGGCGTACGAGCAGTACTTC	CASSSRDRAYEQYF
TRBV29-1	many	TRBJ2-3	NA	TGCAGCGTTGAAGGGAAAGGGGCCACAGATACGCAGTATTTT	CSVEGKGATDTQYF
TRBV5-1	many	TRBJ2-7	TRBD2	TGCGCCAGCAGCTTCCCCCCAGCGGGGGGCTCATCCTACGAGCAGTACTTC	CASSFPPAGGSSYEQYF
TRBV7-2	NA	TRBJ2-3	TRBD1	TGTGCCAGCAGCAAAACCGGGACAGCCTTTCGCACAGATACGCAGTATTTT	CASSKTGTAFRTDTQYF